These T cell receptor beta chains were read from a single sample in a study of T cells in Graves' hyperthyroidism and ophthalmopathy. TCRdb passed the multiplex PCR reads through MiXCR, listing each CDR3 protein once. The sample yields more than 500,000 distinct CDR3 sequences, about 16% seen once. The sequenced sample consisted of blood. Every receptor here comes from a woman in her twenties or thirties with Graves' hyperthyroidism. CDR3s include the opening cysteine and the closing phenylalanine or tryptophan. Fields, in order: V gene, J gene, D gene, clone size, CDR3 protein, CDR3 DNA. A D gene is named only where the DNA matches it firmly. For some rows the clone size is stated as once, few or many, or as a class when expanded; others skip it.

TRBV12-3/TRBV12-4	TRBJ1-2	NA	many	CASSLVGFYGYTF	TGTGCCAGCAGTTTAGTCGGGTTTTATGGCTACACCTTC
TRBV19	TRBJ1-1	TRBD1	NA	CASSASTGVTEAFF	TGTGCCAGTAGTGCCTCAACAGGGGTAACTGAAGCTTTCTTT
TRBV9	TRBJ2-5	NA	many	CASSARSLRGETQYF	TGTGCCAGCAGCGCCCGTTCCCTCAGGGGTGAGACCCAGTACTTC
TRBV6-1	TRBJ2-1	TRBD2	NA	CASSDKGRAIDEQFF	TGTGCCAGCAGTGACAAGGGGAGGGCCATTGATGAGCAGTTCTTC
TRBV7-2	TRBJ1-2	NA	many	CAISTVYNYGYTF	TGTGCCATCTCGACAGTTTATAACTATGGCTACACCTTC
TRBV28	TRBJ1-1	NA	many	CASMSLGLSMNTEAFF	TGTGCCAGCATGTCGCTTGGTCTTTCCATGAACACTGAAGCTTTCTTT
TRBV5-1	TRBJ2-1	NA	many	CASSLDLGGREQFF	TGCGCCAGCAGCTTGGATTTAGGGGGTCGGGAGCAGTTCTTC
TRBV28	TRBJ2-3	NA	many	CASNFLADTQYF	TGTGCCAGCAATTTCCTGGCAGATACGCAGTATTTT
TRBV7-2	TRBJ2-2	NA	few	CASSLVMGSNTGELFF	TGTGCCAGCAGCTTAGTTATGGGGTCGAACACCGGGGAGCTGTTTTTT
TRBV24-1	TRBJ2-2	TRBD2	NA	CATSTLAGGGELFF	TGTGCCACCAGTACGCTAGCGGGAGGCGGGGAGCTGTTTTTT
TRBV2	TRBJ1-4	TRBD1	many	CASSSTGDNEKLFF	TGTGCCAGCAGTTCGACAGGGGATAATGAAAAACTGTTTTTT
TRBV28	TRBJ2-7	NA	few	CASSSHGRGAGSYEQYF	TGTGCCAGCAGTTCGCATGGGCGCGGGGCAGGGTCCTACGAGCAGTACTTC
TRBV19	TRBJ1-1	TRBD1	NA	CASRRTGAAEASF	TGTGCCAGTAGACGGACAGGGGCGGCTGAAGCTTCCTTT
TRBV5-8	TRBJ1-1	NA	many	CASSLWVLNTEAFF	TGTGCCAGCAGCTTGTGGGTACTGAACACTGAAGCTTTCTTT
TRBV20-1	TRBJ1-2	NA	NA	CSARDPDLYGYTF	TGCAGTGCTAGAGACCCAGACCTTTATGGCTACACCTTC
TRBV6-2/TRBV6-3	TRBJ2-7	NA	NA	CAIRASALSEQYF	TGTGCCATTAGGGCTAGCGCCTTAAGTGAGCAGTACTTC
TRBV6-2/TRBV6-3	TRBJ2-2	TRBD2	NA	CASSYPGLAGGPGELFF	TGTGCCAGCAGTTACCCAGGACTAGCGGGAGGACCCGGGGAGCTGTTTTTT
TRBV3-2	TRBJ1-1	NA	few	CASSQVRDGEAFF	TGTGCCAGCAGCCAAGTCCGGGACGGTGAAGCTTTCTTT
TRBV9	TRBJ2-3	TRBD2	NA	CASSPPGTSVADTQYF	TGTGCCAGCAGCCCACCCGGGACTAGCGTTGCAGATACGCAGTATTTT
TRBV28	TRBJ2-7	TRBD1	many	CASSQGVNEQYF	TGTGCCAGCAGTCAGGGGGTAAACGAGCAGTACTTC
TRBV6-2/TRBV6-3	TRBJ2-7	NA	few	CASSYSGRGHSYEQYF	TGTGCCAGCAGTTACTCGGGGCGTGGGCACTCCTACGAGCAGTACTTC
TRBV7-3	TRBJ2-7	TRBD2	many	CASSLSLREGRREQYF	TGTGCCAGCAGCTTAAGTTTGCGGGAGGGCCGTAGGGAGCAGTACTTC